A selection of T cell receptor beta chains follows, all from one sample in a study of blood T cell repertoires in COVID-19. TCRdb's copy holds only in-frame clones and misses some; the assay was immunoSEQ multiplex PCR. Of about 180,000 clones listed, around 85% are singletons. Sequencing used PBMCs or T cells enriched from blood (not recorded which). The receptors shown here come from a man between 40 and 49 years old who had recovered from COVID-19. The CDR3 runs from the conserved cysteine through the conserved F or W. Each record gives: V gene, CDR3 protein.

V gene: TRBV28; CDR3 protein: CASSHAGFQPQHF
V gene: TRBV23-1; CDR3 protein: CASARDSQETQYF
V gene: TRBV6-1; CDR3 protein: CASSESDREKLFF
V gene: TRBV2; CDR3 protein: CASSEFGRNTGELFF
V gene: TRBV6-1; CDR3 protein: CASSDGVADTQYF
V gene: TRBV24-1; CDR3 protein: CATSDSSGGEFF
V gene: TRBV15; CDR3 protein: CATSRPLRDGYTF
V gene: TRBV4-1; CDR3 protein: CASSRLAGTSTDTQYF
V gene: TRBV6-5; CDR3 protein: CASSYLQGNSPLHF
V gene: TRBV18; CDR3 protein: CASSPLDPGGAFYGYTF